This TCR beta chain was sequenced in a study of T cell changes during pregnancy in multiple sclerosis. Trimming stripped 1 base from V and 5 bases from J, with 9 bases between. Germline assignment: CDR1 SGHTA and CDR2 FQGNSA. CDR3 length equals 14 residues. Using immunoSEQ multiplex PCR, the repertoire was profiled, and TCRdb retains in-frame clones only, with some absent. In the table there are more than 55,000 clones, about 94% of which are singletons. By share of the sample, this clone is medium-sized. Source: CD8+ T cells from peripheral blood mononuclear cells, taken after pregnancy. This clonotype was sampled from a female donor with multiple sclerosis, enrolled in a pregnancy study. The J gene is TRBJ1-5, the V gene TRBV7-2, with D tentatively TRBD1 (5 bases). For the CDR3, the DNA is TGTGCCAGCAGCTTAGGGGGCGGCCATCAGCCCCAGCATTTT. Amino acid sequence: CASSLGGGHQPQHF.